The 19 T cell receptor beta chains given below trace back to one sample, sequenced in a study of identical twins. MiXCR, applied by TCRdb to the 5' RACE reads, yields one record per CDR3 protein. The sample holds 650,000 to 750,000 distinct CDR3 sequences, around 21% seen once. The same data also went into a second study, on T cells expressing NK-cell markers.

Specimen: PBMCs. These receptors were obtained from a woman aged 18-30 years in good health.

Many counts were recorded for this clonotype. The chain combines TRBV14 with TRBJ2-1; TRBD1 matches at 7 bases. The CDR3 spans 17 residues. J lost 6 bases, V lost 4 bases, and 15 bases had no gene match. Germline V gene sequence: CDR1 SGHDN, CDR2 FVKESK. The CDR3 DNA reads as TGTGCCAGCAGCCCTCTTAGTTGGGACAGAAATTTCAATGAGCAGTTCTTC. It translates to CASSPLSWDRNFNEQFF.

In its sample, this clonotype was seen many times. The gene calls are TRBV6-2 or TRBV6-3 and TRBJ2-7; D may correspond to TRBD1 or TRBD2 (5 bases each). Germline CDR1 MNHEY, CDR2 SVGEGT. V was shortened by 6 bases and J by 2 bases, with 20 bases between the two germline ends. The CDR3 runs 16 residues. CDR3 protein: CASRSPPGRRTYEQYF. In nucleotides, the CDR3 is TGTGCCAGCAGATCCCCTCCGGGACGGCGAACCTACGAGCAGTACTTC.

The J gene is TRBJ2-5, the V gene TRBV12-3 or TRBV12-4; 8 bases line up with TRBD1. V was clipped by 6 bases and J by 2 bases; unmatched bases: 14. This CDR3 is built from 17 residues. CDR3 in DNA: TGTGCCAGCAGACTCCACCTACGGACAGGGCGGCAAGAGACCCAGTACTTC. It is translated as CASRLHLRTGRQETQYF.

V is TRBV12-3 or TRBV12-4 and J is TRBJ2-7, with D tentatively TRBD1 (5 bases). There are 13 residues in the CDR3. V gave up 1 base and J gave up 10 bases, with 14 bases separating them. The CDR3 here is CASSLGSRARQYF. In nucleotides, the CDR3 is TGTGCCAGCAGTTTAGGTAGCAGGGCACGACAGTACTTC.

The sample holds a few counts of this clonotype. CDR3 sequence: CASSLRQGENTEAFF. The DNA of the CDR3 is TGTGCCAGCAGCCTAAGACAGGGGGAGAACACTGAAGCTTTCTTT. The chain is built from TRBV12-3 or TRBV12-4 and TRBJ1-1, with TRBD1 matching 9 bases. This CDR3 region has 15 residues. The V segment lost 6 bases and the J segment 1 base; nucleotides outside the gene matches: 6.

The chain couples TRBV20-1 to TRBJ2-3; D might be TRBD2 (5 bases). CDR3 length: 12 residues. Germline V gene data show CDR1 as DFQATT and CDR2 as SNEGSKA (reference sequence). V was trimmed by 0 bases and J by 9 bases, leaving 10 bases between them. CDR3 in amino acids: CSARDVPGTQYF. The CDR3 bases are TGCAGTGCTAGAGATGTTCCGGGAACGCAGTATTTT.

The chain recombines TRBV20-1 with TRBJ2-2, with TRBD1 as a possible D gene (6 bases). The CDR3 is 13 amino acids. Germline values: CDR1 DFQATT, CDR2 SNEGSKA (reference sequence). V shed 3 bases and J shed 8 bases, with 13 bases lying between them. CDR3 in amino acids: CSARWTVAGELFF. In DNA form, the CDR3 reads TGCAGTGCTAGGTGGACAGTCGCAGGGGAGCTGTTTTTT.

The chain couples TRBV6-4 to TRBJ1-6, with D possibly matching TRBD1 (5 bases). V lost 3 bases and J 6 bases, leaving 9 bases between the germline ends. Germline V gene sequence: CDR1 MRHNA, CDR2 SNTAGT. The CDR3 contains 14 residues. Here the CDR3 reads CASSDLQGNSPLHF. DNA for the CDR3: TGTGCCAGCAGTGATCTCCAGGGTAATTCACCCCTCCACTTT.

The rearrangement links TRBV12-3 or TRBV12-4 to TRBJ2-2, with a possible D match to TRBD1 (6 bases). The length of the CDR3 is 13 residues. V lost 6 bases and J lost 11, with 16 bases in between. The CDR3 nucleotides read TGTGCCAGCAGAAGACAGGTTGGGGCAGAGCTGTTTTTT. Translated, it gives CASRRQVGAELFF.

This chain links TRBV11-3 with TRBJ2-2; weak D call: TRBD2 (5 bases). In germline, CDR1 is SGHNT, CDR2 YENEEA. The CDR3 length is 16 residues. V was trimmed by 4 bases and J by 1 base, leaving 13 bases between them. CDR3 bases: TGTGCCAGCAGCTCCCTCGGCGGGTTGAACACCGGGGAGCTGTTTTTT. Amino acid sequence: CASSSLGGLNTGELFF.

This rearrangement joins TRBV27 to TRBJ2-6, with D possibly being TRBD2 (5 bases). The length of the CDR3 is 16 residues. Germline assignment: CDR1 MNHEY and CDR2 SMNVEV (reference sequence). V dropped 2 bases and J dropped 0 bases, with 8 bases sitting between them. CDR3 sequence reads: CASSLMGSSGANVLTF. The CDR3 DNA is TGTGCCAGCAGTTTAATGGGGAGCTCTGGGGCCAACGTCCTGACTTTC.

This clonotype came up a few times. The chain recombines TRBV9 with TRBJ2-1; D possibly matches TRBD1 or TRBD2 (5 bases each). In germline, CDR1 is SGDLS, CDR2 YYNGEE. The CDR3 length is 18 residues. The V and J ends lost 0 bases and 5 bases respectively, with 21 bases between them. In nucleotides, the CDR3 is TGTGCCAGCAGCGTAGAACCCGAGGGGAGCGGAGAGAACAATGAGCAGTTCTTC. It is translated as CASSVEPEGSGENNEQFF.

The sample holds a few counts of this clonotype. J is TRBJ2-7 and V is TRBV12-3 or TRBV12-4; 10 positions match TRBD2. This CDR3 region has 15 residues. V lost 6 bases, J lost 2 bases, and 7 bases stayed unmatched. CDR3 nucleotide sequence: TGTGCCAGCAGACCCCAAGCGGGAGGGCCCTACGAGCAGTACTTC. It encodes CASRPQAGGPYEQYF.

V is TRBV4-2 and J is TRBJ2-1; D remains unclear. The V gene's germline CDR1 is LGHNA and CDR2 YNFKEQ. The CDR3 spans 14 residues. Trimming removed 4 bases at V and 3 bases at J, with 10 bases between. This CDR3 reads CASSPRVGYNEQFF. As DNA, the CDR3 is TGTGCCAGCAGCCCAAGAGTAGGCTACAATGAGCAGTTCTTC.

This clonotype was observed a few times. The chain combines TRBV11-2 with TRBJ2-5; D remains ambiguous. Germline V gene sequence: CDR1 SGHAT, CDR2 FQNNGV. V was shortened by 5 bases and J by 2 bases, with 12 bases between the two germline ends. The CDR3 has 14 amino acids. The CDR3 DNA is TGTGCCAGCAGCCCCTTGGCACAGCAAGAGACCCAGTACTTC. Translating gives CASSPLAQQETQYF.

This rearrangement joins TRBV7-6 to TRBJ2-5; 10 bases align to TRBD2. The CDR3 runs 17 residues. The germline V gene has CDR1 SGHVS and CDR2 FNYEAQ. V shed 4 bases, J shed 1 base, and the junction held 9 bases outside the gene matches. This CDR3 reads CASSSLGSGGFQETQYF. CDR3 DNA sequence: TGTGCCAGCAGCTCTCTAGGTAGCGGGGGGTTCCAAGAGACCCAGTACTTC.

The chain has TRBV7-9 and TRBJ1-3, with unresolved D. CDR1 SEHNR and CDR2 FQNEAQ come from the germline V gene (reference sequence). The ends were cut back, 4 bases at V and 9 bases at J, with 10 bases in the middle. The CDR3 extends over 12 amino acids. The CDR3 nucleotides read TGTGCCAGCAGCTCCCCGGGCGGCACCATATATTTT. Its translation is CASSSPGGTIYF. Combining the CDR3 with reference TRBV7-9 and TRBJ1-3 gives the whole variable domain DTGVSQNPRHKITKRGQNVTFRCDPISEHNRLYWYRQTLGQGPEFLTYFQNEAQLEKSRLLSDRFSAERPKGSFSTLEIQRTEQGDSAMYLCASSSPGGTIYFGEGSWLTVV.

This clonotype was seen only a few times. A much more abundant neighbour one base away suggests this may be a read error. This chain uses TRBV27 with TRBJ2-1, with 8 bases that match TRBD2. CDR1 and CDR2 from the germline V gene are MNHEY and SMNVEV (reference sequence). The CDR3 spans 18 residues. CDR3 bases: TGTGCCAGCAAGGTCTGGCGGGGGGACCAGAGCTCCTACAATGAGCAGCTCTTC. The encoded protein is CASKVWRGDQSSYNEQLF.

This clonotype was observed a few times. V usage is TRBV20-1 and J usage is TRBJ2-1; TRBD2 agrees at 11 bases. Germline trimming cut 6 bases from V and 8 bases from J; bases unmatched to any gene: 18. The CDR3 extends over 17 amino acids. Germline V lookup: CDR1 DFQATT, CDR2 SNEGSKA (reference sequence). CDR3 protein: CSAQRPSGRPTGDEQFF. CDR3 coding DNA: TGCAGTGCCCAGAGACCTAGCGGGAGGCCCACGGGGGATGAGCAGTTCTTC.